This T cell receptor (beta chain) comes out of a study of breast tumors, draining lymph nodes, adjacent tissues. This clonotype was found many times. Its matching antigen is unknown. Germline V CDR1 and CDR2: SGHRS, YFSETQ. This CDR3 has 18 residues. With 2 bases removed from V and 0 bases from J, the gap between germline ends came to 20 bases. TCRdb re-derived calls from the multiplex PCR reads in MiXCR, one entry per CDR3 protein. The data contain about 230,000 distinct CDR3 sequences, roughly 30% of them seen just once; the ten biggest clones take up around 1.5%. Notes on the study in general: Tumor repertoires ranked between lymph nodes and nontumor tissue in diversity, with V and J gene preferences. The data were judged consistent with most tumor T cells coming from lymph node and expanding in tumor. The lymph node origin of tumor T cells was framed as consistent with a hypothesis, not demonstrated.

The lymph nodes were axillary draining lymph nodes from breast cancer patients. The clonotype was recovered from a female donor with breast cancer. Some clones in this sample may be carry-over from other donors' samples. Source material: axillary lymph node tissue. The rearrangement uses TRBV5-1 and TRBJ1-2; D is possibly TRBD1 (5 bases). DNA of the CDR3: TGCGCCAGCAGCTTAACAGGCACCACAAGGCCCCCTAACTATGGCTACACCTTC. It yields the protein CASSLTGTTRPPNYGYTF. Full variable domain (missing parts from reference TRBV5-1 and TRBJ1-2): KAGVTQTPRYLIKTRGQQVTLSCSPISGHRSVSWYQQTPGQGLQFLFEYFSETQRNKGNFPGRFSGRQFSNSRSEMNVSTLELGDSALYLCASSLTGTTRPPNYGYTFGSGTRLTVV.